The text below deals with one TCR beta chain. Its antigen remains unidentified. In the authors' methods: There were no quality scores in the junction-only immunoSEQ sequences, so filtering differed. Using immunoSEQ multiplex PCR, the repertoire was profiled, and TCRdb retains in-frame clones only, with some absent. V, J and clone size are taken as reported in that table, and D and trimming were inferred from the DNA itself. The sample contains 550,000 to 700,000 clones, roughly 72% of which appear only once. The sample belongs to a study of shared clonotypes between healthy human individuals. The germline V and J ends were trimmed by 5 bases and 7 bases, with 23 bases remaining between them. The CDR3 runs to 17 residues. Looked up from germline, CDR1 is LNHDA and CDR2 is SQIVND (reference sequence). The study enrolled healthy HIV-negative adults without recent acute infections or vaccinations as donors.

Study-wide results and limits: Among a few donors, roughly 5% of naive CD4 clonotypes were found in common.

The chain links TRBV19 to TRBJ2-2; the D gene is possibly TRBD1 (5 bases). The material sequenced was memory CD4+ T cells sorted from blood. The sample's subset: CD45RA-negative fraction. This clonotype was obtained from a woman aged 25 to 39 in good health. The CDR3 bases are TGTGCCAGTAGTTTCCCCGGGCTCTGGTCCAGGGACGGGGAGCTGTTTTTT. It specifies CASSFPGLWSRDGELFF.